Listed below are T cell receptor beta chains from one sample, sequenced in a study of blood T cell repertoires in COVID-19. The repertoire was sequenced with immunoSEQ multiplex PCR; TCRdb's copy has only in-frame clones and lacks some. The table records 150,000 to 200,000 clones, around 90% of them present only once. Sequenced input: peripheral blood. The receptors derive from a man aged 18 to 30 with acute or convalescent COVID-19. Each CDR3 is given with its conserved first and last residue. The order of the fields is J gene, D gene, clone size, V gene, CDR3 DNA, CDR3 protein. D genes are given only for firm matches. Not all rows give a size; the values are once, few, many and, for expanded clones, a class.

TRBJ2-7 | - | - | TRBV4-1 | TGCGCCAGCAGCCAAGAAGGCGGCTACGAGCAGTACTTC | CASSQEGGYEQYF
TRBJ1-5 | TRBD1 | - | TRBV18 | TGTGCCAGCTCACCGACAGGGCAAACAAGCAATCAGCCCCAGCATTTT | CASSPTGQTSNQPQHF
TRBJ1-1 | TRBD1 | - | TRBV5-1 | TGCGCCAGCAGCCTGACAGGGGAAACTGAAGCTTTCTTT | CASSLTGETEAFF
TRBJ1-5 | - | - | TRBV30 | TGTGCCTGGAGTGTACACGGGGGTAATCAGCCCCAGCATTTT | CAWSVHGGNQPQHF
TRBJ1-5 | TRBD1 | - | TRBV6-1 | TGTGCCAGCAGTGAGGGACAGGCATATGACAATCAGCCCCAGCATTTT | CASSEGQAYDNQPQHF
TRBJ2-7 | - | - | TRBV30 | TGTGCCTGGAGTGTACCAGTCAGGGGATACTCCTACGAGCAGTACTTC | CAWSVPVRGYSYEQYF
TRBJ1-1 | - | - | TRBV6-2/TRBV6-3 | TGTGCCAGCAGTAGAAACCGGGAAAACACTGAAGCTTTCTTT | CASSRNRENTEAFF
TRBJ2-7 | TRBD1 | once | TRBV30 | TGTGCCTGGACCGAGGGTACAGGGGGAACCTACGAGCAGTACTTC | CAWTEGTGGTYEQYF
TRBJ2-1 | TRBD2 | - | TRBV6-5 | TGTGCCAGCTCCAGCGGGAGAGCCAATGAGCAGTTCTTC | CASSSGRANEQFF
TRBJ2-3 | - | - | TRBV3-1/TRBV3-2 | TGTGCCAGCAGCCCACAGGGTAGGGGAGATACGCAGTATTTT | CASSPQGRGDTQYF
TRBJ1-1 | - | - | TRBV7-9 | TGTGCCAGCAGCTTTTTAGAGGGCACTGAAGCTTTCTTT | CASSFLEGTEAFF
TRBJ1-2 | - | once | TRBV13 | TGTGCCAGCAGCTTAGGCCGCCCGGGGACACCTTTCTTC | CASSLGRPGTPFF
TRBJ2-1 | TRBD2 | - | TRBV4-2 | TGTGCCAGCAGCCAAGAGTTAACGTTAGCGGGGAATAGCAATGAGCAGTTCTTC | CASSQELTLAGNSNEQFF
TRBJ2-7 | TRBD2 | - | TRBV2 | TGTGCCAGCTGTAGACTAGCGGGAGCGCAAGAGCAGTACTTC | CASCRLAGAQEQYF
TRBJ1-1 | TRBD1 | - | TRBV5-1 | TGCGCCAGCAGCGCCTCAGGGGGAGCTTTCTTT | CASSASGGAFF
TRBJ2-1 | TRBD2 | - | TRBV29-1 | TGCAGCGTTGAACGGGGGGCCTACAATGAGCAGTTCTTC | CSVERGAYNEQFF
TRBJ1-4 | - | - | TRBV10-3 | TGTGCCATCAGCCCGCACAGGGATAATGAAAAACTGTTTTTT | CAISPHRDNEKLFF
TRBJ1-1 | - | - | TRBV5-1 | TGCGCCAGCAGCTTGGTGGGGCCCGATGAAGCTTTCTTT | CASSLVGPDEAFF
TRBJ2-7 | TRBD2 | once | TRBV19 | TGTGCCAGTAGCACGGGGGGGGGTCTCTTCTACGAGCAGTACTTC | CASSTGGGLFYEQYF
TRBJ1-5 | - | - | TRBV12-2 | TGTGCAAGTCGCTTAGGTTCGTCGGGGGAGAGCAATCAGCCCCAGCATTTT | CASRLGSSGESNQPQHF
TRBJ1-5 | - | - | TRBV19 | TGTGCCAGTAGTATAGAGGGCAGTTATCAGCCCCAGCATTTT | CASSIEGSYQPQHF
TRBJ2-2 | - | - | TRBV7-9 | TGTGCCAGCAGCCCCGGGGGGAACACCGGGGAGCTGTTTTTT | CASSPGGNTGELFF
TRBJ2-2 | - | - | TRBV18 | TGTGCCAGCTCACCGCGCCAGGGGAACACCGGGGAGCTGTTTTTT | CASSPRQGNTGELFF
TRBJ1-1 | TRBD1 | - | TRBV27 | TGTGCCAGCAGGCCCGGGACAGCTTTATTCATGAACACTGAAGCTTTCTTT | CASRPGTALFMNTEAFF
TRBJ1-1 | TRBD1 | - | TRBV7-2 | TGTGCCAGCAGCTTAATAGCTAGGGACAGTGAAGCTTTCTTT | CASSLIARDSEAFF
TRBJ1-1 | TRBD1 | - | TRBV20-1 | TGCAGTGCTACACAGGGGGGTGAAGCTTTCTTT | CSATQGGEAFF
TRBJ1-5 | TRBD1 | - | TRBV18 | TGTGCCAGCTCACCCCCGGGACAGCATAGCAATCAGCCCCAGCATTTT | CASSPPGQHSNQPQHF
TRBJ2-5 | - | once | TRBV5-1 | TGCGCCAGCAGCTTGTCTAGCCTGGAGACCCAGTACTTC | CASSLSSLETQYF
TRBJ2-5 | TRBD2 | - | TRBV2 | TGTGCCAGCAGAGACCCTAGCGGGGGGGAGACCCAGTACTTC | CASRDPSGGETQYF
TRBJ1-2 | TRBD1 | - | TRBV9 | TGTGCCAGCAGCGTAGCTACAGGGACAGGGGTTTGGAACTATGGCTACACCTTC | CASSVATGTGVWNYGYTF
TRBJ1-6 | - | - | TRBV7-8 | TGTGCCACGGGAGCGGATGAGGGTTCTAATAATTCACCCCTCCACTTT | CATGADEGSNNSPLHF
TRBJ2-3 | TRBD1 | - | TRBV5-4 | TGTGCCAGCAGCTTTCCGGGACAGGGCACAGATACGCAGTATTTT | CASSFPGQGTDTQYF
TRBJ2-7 | TRBD1 | - | TRBV27 | TGTGCCAGCAGTCCGCGGACAGGTGTAACCTCCTACGAGCAGTACTTC | CASSPRTGVTSYEQYF
TRBJ1-5 | - | - | TRBV14 | TGTGCCAGCAGCCAAGCGCTATCTCGCAATCAGCCCCAGCATTTT | CASSQALSRNQPQHF
TRBJ2-3 | TRBD2 | - | TRBV12-5 | TGTGCTAGTGGCCGACTAGCGGGAGGGAGGGATACGCAGTATTTT | CASGRLAGGRDTQYF
TRBJ2-1 | - | - | TRBV10-1 | TGCGCCAGCTCCACTAGGCATGAGCAGTTCTTC | CASSTRHEQFF
TRBJ2-5 | - | - | TRBV5-8 | TGTGCCAGCAGCCCGGAGGGCCGGAAGACCCAGTACTTC | CASSPEGRKTQYF
TRBJ1-2 | - | once | TRBV12-5 | TGTGCTAGTGGTTTGCTAGGGGGCTATGGCTACACCTTC | CASGLLGGYGYTF
TRBJ1-1 | - | - | TRBV28 | TGTGCCACCCATCCCCAGGGACTGGAGAACACTGAAGCTTTCTTT | CATHPQGLENTEAFF
TRBJ1-5 | - | - | TRBV7-8 | TGTGCCAGCAGCTTAGCGGCAGGGCCCCCTGATCAGCCCCAGCATTTT | CASSLAAGPPDQPQHF
TRBJ1-1 | - | - | TRBV29-1 | TGCAGCGTTGTCGTGGCAGACATTCTCATGAACACTGAAGCTTTCTTT | CSVVVADILMNTEAFF
TRBJ2-5 | TRBD2 | - | TRBV6-5 | TGTGCCAGCAGTTACTCGCGGGGGGACAAAGAGACCCAGTACTTC | CASSYSRGDKETQYF
TRBJ1-5 | TRBD1 | once | TRBV5-1 | TGCGCCAGCAGCTTGGGACAGGGTAACTTCCAGCCCCAGCATTTT | CASSLGQGNFQPQHF
TRBJ1-3 | TRBD1 | - | TRBV6-6 | TGTGCCAGCAGTTTCGACAGGGGAAAGGGAAACACCATATATTTT | CASSFDRGKGNTIYF
TRBJ1-4 | - | - | TRBV5-6 | TGTGCCAGCAGCACAATAGTGACGGGGAATGAAAAACTGTTTTTT | CASSTIVTGNEKLFF
TRBJ2-3 | TRBD1 | once | TRBV5-4 | TGTGCCAGCAGACTGGACAGGGTTGGCTCAGATACGCAGTATTTT | CASRLDRVGSDTQYF
TRBJ1-4 | - | - | TRBV6-2/TRBV6-3 | TGTGCCAGCAGTTACTCCCTGGACACGGTCAGGTTCGGTGAAAAACTGTTTTTT | CASSYSLDTVRFGEKLFF
TRBJ1-1 | - | - | TRBV12-3/TRBV12-4 | TGTGCCAGCAGCCCCCGGAACACTGAAGCTTTCTTT | CASSPRNTEAFF
TRBJ1-1 | - | - | TRBV19 | TGTGCCAGTAGTCCCCTGAGAGCGGGCCTCCAGGTAGCTGAAGCTTTCTTT | CASSPLRAGLQVAEAFF
TRBJ2-2 | TRBD1 | - | TRBV2 | TGTGCCAGCAGCGGGACAGCCCCCGGGGAGCTGTTTTTT | CASSGTAPGELFF
TRBJ1-5 | - | - | TRBV28 | TGTGCCAGCAGTTTCCGGAGCAATCAGCCCCAGCATTTT | CASSFRSNQPQHF
TRBJ1-1 | - | - | TRBV19 | TGTGCCAGTAGTGTTCGGACAGTCATGAACACTGAAGCTTTCTTT | CASSVRTVMNTEAFF
TRBJ1-5 | - | few | TRBV1 | TGCACCAGCAGCCAAGACCCCGGACAGGGGGCGGACTATAGCAATCAGCCCCAGCATTTT | CTSSQDPGQGADYSNQPQHF